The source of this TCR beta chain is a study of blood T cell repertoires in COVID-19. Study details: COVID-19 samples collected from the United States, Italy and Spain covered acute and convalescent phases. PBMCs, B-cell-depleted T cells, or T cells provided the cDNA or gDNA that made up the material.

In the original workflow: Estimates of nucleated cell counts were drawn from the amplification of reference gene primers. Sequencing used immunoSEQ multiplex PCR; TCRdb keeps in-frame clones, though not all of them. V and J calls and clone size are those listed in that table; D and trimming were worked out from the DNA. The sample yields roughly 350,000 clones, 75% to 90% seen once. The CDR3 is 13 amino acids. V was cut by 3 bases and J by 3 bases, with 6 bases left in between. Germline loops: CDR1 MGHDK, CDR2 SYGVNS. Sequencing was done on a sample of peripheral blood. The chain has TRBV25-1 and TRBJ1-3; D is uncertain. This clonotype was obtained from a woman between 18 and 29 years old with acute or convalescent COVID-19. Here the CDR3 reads CASSEGGGNTIYF. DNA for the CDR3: TGTGCCAGCAGTGAGGGAGGTGGAAACACCATATATTTT.